This T cell receptor (beta chain) was recovered during a study of cytomegalovirus exposure and HLA in healthy donors. The PCR was carried out with 60 Vbeta primers and 13 Jbeta primers. Only in-frame clones appear in the TCRdb table, and some are missing; sequencing was by immunoSEQ multiplex PCR. The repertoire table contains about 59,000 clones. A word on this clone: The antigen is unknown.

Regarding the study as a whole: Later examination showed HLA-associated TCR beta chains had greater clonal expansion than equally common others.

This TCR came from a young man in good health and CMV-seropositive. Material for sequencing was PBMCs.

The DNA of the CDR3 is TGTGCCACCAGCAGAGTACAGCGCACAGATACGCAGTATTTT. Translating gives CATSRVQRTDTQYF. The rearrangement links TRBV15 to TRBJ2-3; D is unclear. Trimming took 1 base from V and 1 from J, leaving 6 bases between them. This CDR3 has 14 residues. Germline V gene sequence: CDR1 LNHNV, CDR2 YYDKDF (reference sequence).